Below are 8 T cell receptor beta chains sequenced from a single sample in a study of long-term antiretroviral therapy in people with HIV. Researchers report immunoSEQ v3.0 was run at survey level. TCRdb's table, derived via immunoSEQ multiplex PCR, lists solely in-frame clones and lacks some. The sample carries around 12,000 clones, about 87% recorded once. Sequencing was performed on unsorted PBMCs, taken 2.1 years after starting antiretroviral therapy. Every receptor here comes from a woman aged 40 to 49 with HIV.

The chain is built from TRBV18 and TRBJ2-2; 9 nucleotides line up with TRBD1. Germline-derived CDR1 and CDR2 are KGHSH and LQKENI. V trimming: 0 bases; J trimming: 4 bases; junction bases outside the gene matches: 6. This CDR3 contains 17 residues. DNA for the CDR3: TGTGCCAGCTCACCACCTAACAGGGGGCTTACCACCGGGGAGCTGTTTTTT. Translating it yields CASSPPNRGLTTGELFF.

This chain uses TRBV10-3 with TRBJ1-2; tentative D call: TRBD1 (5 bases). Trimming stripped 4 bases from V and 5 bases from J, with 17 bases between. Germline V gene lookup returns CDR1 ENHRY and CDR2 SYGVKD. The CDR3 totals 15 residues. The CDR3 coding sequence is TGTGCCATCAGTGCCCGGCAGGGCGAGGGGTATGGCTACACCTTC. It translates to CAISARQGEGYGYTF.

The chain employs TRBV7-9 and TRBJ1-1; D remains ambiguous. CDR1 is SEHNR and CDR2 is FQNEAQ in the germline V gene (reference sequence). The V gene lost 2 bases and the J gene lost 11 bases, with 18 bases spanning the gap. The CDR3 spans 14 residues. The CDR3 DNA reads as TGTGCCAGCAGCTTATCCATCCTTGCTACTCGGGCTTTCTTT. Translated: CASSLSILATRAFF. Full variable domain (rest looked up from reference TRBV7-9 and TRBJ1-1): DTGVSQNPRHKITKRGQNVTFRCDPISEHNRLYWYRQTLGQGPEFLTYFQNEAQLEKSRLLSDRFSAERPKGSFSTLEIQRTEQGDSAMYLCASSLSILATRAFFGQGTRLTVV.

The chain joins TRBV14 to TRBJ2-3, with D unresolved. V dropped 3 bases and J dropped 2 bases, with 9 bases sitting between them. The CDR3 length is 14 residues. Germline CDR1 reads SGHDN; CDR2 reads FVKESK. CDR3 region: CASSHLGNTDTQYF. CDR3 DNA: TGTGCCAGCAGCCACCTCGGCAACACAGATACGCAGTATTTT.

This chain joins TRBV29-1 and TRBJ1-1; 7 bases map to TRBD1. The CDR3 length is 13 residues. V dropped 6 bases and J dropped 6; count of bases not matched to a gene: 10. Per the germline V gene, CDR1 is SQVTM and CDR2 is ANQGSEA. CDR3 sequence (DNA): TGCAGCGTGGGGGACAGTTTGGTCGCTGAAGCTTTCTTT. Translation gives CSVGDSLVAEAFF.

In its sample, this clone was seen once. The genes are TRBV7-9 and TRBJ2-5; TRBD1 matches at 7 bases. This CDR3 comprises 14 residues. Germline V gene data show CDR1 as SEHNR and CDR2 as FQNEAQ (reference sequence). The junction had 6 bases not matched to a gene; V was cut back by 7 bases and J by 1 base. The CDR3 DNA sequence: TGTGCCAGCACCCAGGGACAGATCCAAGAGACCCAGTACTTC. Translating gives CASTQGQIQETQYF.

The chain couples TRBV14 to TRBJ1-1; D ambiguous. Trimming stripped 2 bases from V and 1 base from J, with 11 bases between. This CDR3 contains 15 residues. Germline CDR1 is SGHDN and CDR2 is FVKESK. This CDR3 is CASSQPMTGNTEAFF. CDR3 bases: TGTGCCAGCAGCCAACCTATGACGGGGAACACTGAAGCTTTCTTT.

The chain carries TRBV27 and TRBJ1-6, with a tentative D call TRBD1 (5 bases). Looked up from germline, CDR1 is MNHEY and CDR2 is SMNVEV (reference sequence). The CDR3 is 15 residues long. The ends were cut back, 3 bases at V and 8 bases at J, with 14 bases in the middle. The CDR3 DNA follows: TGTGCCAGCAGTTTTTACGCAGGGCTGGATTCACCCCTCCACTTT. The encoded protein is CASSFYAGLDSPLHF.